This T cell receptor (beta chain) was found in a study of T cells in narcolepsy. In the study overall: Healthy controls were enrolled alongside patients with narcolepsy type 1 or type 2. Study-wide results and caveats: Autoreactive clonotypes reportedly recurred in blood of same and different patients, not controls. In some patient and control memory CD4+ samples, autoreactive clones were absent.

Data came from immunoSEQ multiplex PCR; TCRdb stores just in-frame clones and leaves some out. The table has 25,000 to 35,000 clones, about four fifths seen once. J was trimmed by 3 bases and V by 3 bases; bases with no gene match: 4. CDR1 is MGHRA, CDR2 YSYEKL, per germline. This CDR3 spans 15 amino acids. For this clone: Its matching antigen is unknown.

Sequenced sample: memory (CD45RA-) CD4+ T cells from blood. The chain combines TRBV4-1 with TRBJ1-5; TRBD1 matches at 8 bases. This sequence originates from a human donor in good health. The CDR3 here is CASSQVGQVNQPQHF. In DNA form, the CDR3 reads TGCGCCAGCAGCCAGGTGGGACAGGTCAATCAGCCCCAGCATTTT.